Listed below are T cell receptor beta chains from one sample, sequenced in a study of OX40 agonist ivuxolimab in advanced cancers. Only in-frame clones appear in the TCRdb table, and some are missing; sequencing was by immunoSEQ multiplex PCR. Of fewer than 80,000 clones detected, roughly nine tenths appear once; the ten largest clones hold approximately 4%. The sequenced sample was CD4+ or CD8+ T cells sorted from blood, obtained in a trial of the OX40 agonist ivuxolimab. The receptors shown here come from an adult with an advanced solid tumor such as melanoma, head and neck, liver or kidney cancer. Both conserved end residues are part of each CDR3. The D gene is left open where the match is weak. Not every row has a clone size; where given, it reads once, few, many or a size class.

abundance: NA
d_gene: NA
j_gene: TRBJ2-3
v_gene: TRBV5-1
CDR3aa: CASSLGQTSTDTQYF
CDR3nt: TGCGCCAGCAGCTTGGGGCAGACTAGCACAGATACGCAGTATTTT

abundance: NA
d_gene: NA
j_gene: TRBJ2-7
v_gene: TRBV7-9
CDR3aa: CASSLGQFYEQYF
CDR3nt: TGTGCCAGCAGCTTAGGTCAGTTCTACGAGCAGTACTTC

abundance: NA
d_gene: NA
j_gene: TRBJ2-2
v_gene: TRBV28
CDR3aa: CASSPTRLSGELFF
CDR3nt: TGTGCCAGCAGTCCCACTAGGCTATCCGGGGAGCTGTTTTTT

abundance: NA
d_gene: TRBD1
j_gene: TRBJ1-4
v_gene: TRBV28
CDR3aa: CASSSRTGGSGGEKLFF
CDR3nt: TGTGCCAGCAGTTCGAGGACAGGGGGCAGTGGTGGTGAAAAACTGTTTTTT

abundance: NA
d_gene: NA
j_gene: TRBJ2-7
v_gene: TRBV6-1
CDR3aa: CASGSLYEQYF
CDR3nt: TGTGCCAGCGGCTCCTTATACGAGCAGTACTTC

abundance: NA
d_gene: TRBD1
j_gene: TRBJ2-5
v_gene: TRBV18
CDR3aa: CASSLTGGTQETQYF
CDR3nt: TGTGCCAGCTCACTGACAGGGGGCACCCAAGAGACCCAGTACTTC

abundance: NA
d_gene: NA
j_gene: TRBJ1-4
v_gene: TRBV18
CDR3aa: CASSPWTVNEKLFF
CDR3nt: TGTGCCAGCTCACCCTGGACAGTTAATGAAAAACTGTTTTTT

abundance: NA
d_gene: TRBD2
j_gene: TRBJ2-1
v_gene: TRBV6-4
CDR3aa: CASRTNSGRRPWLEQFF
CDR3nt: TGTGCCAGCAGAACCAATAGCGGGAGGCGGCCGTGGTTGGAGCAGTTCTTC

abundance: NA
d_gene: TRBD1
j_gene: TRBJ2-7
v_gene: TRBV5-1
CDR3aa: CASSLLKGQGVGEQYF
CDR3nt: TGCGCCAGCAGCTTGTTGAAGGGGCAGGGGGTAGGGGAGCAGTACTTC

abundance: NA
d_gene: TRBD2
j_gene: TRBJ2-1
v_gene: TRBV4-3
CDR3aa: CASSQDSTSGRARQFF
CDR3nt: TGCGCCAGCAGCCAAGATTCAACTAGCGGGAGGGCCCGGCAGTTCTTC

abundance: NA
d_gene: TRBD2
j_gene: TRBJ2-1
v_gene: TRBV10-3
CDR3aa: CATWTSGSSDEQFF
CDR3nt: TGTGCCACCTGGACTAGCGGGAGTTCCGATGAGCAGTTCTTC

abundance: NA
d_gene: TRBD2
j_gene: TRBJ2-1
v_gene: TRBV7-2
CDR3aa: CASSSGLAGVYNEQFF
CDR3nt: TGTGCCAGCAGCTCAGGACTAGCGGGGGTCTACAATGAGCAGTTCTTC

abundance: NA
d_gene: NA
j_gene: TRBJ2-7
v_gene: TRBV21-1
CDR3aa: CASRKRPTRGRYEQYF
CDR3nt: TGTGCCAGCAGGAAGCGACCAACTAGGGGCCGCTACGAGCAGTACTTC

abundance: once
d_gene: TRBD2
j_gene: TRBJ2-1
v_gene: TRBV30
CDR3aa: CAWNRPGLKYNEQFF
CDR3nt: TGTGCCTGGAACAGACCGGGACTAAAGTACAATGAGCAGTTCTTC

abundance: NA
d_gene: NA
j_gene: TRBJ1-1
v_gene: TRBV12-5
CDR3aa: CASGLPTGLWNTEAFF
CDR3nt: TGTGCTAGTGGTTTGCCCACCGGGCTGTGGAACACTGAAGCTTTCTTT

abundance: NA
d_gene: NA
j_gene: TRBJ1-5
v_gene: TRBV4-1
CDR3aa: CASSQPALTHQPQHF
CDR3nt: TGCGCCAGCAGCCAACCGGCTCTTACGCATCAGCCCCAGCATTTT

abundance: NA
d_gene: TRBD1
j_gene: TRBJ1-2
v_gene: TRBV6-5
CDR3aa: CASRRPTGANYGYTF
CDR3nt: TGTGCCAGCAGGCGGCCGACAGGGGCTAACTATGGCTACACCTTC

abundance: once
d_gene: TRBD1
j_gene: TRBJ1-6
v_gene: TRBV18
CDR3aa: CASSPGQGANSPLHF
CDR3nt: TGTGCCAGCTCACCAGGACAGGGGGCGAATTCACCCCTCCACTTT

abundance: NA
d_gene: TRBD1
j_gene: TRBJ2-7
v_gene: TRBV5-1
CDR3aa: CASSTGQGSYEQYF
CDR3nt: TGCGCCAGCAGCACGGGACAGGGGAGCTACGAGCAGTACTTC

abundance: NA
d_gene: TRBD1
j_gene: TRBJ2-5
v_gene: TRBV28
CDR3aa: CASSLGTEQETQYF
CDR3nt: TGTGCCAGCAGTTTAGGGACAGAGCAAGAGACCCAGTACTTC

abundance: once
d_gene: TRBD1
j_gene: TRBJ2-7
v_gene: TRBV13
CDR3aa: CASSRGQLIYEQYF
CDR3nt: TGTGCCAGCAGCCGGGGACAGTTGATCTACGAGCAGTACTTC

abundance: NA
d_gene: TRBD2
j_gene: TRBJ2-3
v_gene: TRBV4-2
CDR3aa: CASSWRLAEASSTDTQYF
CDR3nt: TGTGCCAGCAGCTGGCGACTAGCGGAAGCGTCTAGCACAGATACGCAGTATTTT

abundance: NA
d_gene: NA
j_gene: TRBJ2-2
v_gene: TRBV4-2
CDR3aa: CASSQEPGANTGELFF
CDR3nt: TGTGCCAGCAGCCAAGAACCGGGTGCCAACACCGGGGAGCTGTTTTTT

abundance: NA
d_gene: NA
j_gene: TRBJ2-3
v_gene: TRBV7-2
CDR3aa: CASSLGVYGTDTQYF
CDR3nt: TGTGCCAGCAGCTTAGGGGTGTACGGGACAGATACGCAGTATTTT

abundance: NA
d_gene: NA
j_gene: TRBJ2-3
v_gene: TRBV6-1
CDR3aa: CASKARPTSTDTQYF
CDR3nt: TGTGCCAGTAAGGCCAGGCCGACTAGCACAGATACGCAGTATTTT